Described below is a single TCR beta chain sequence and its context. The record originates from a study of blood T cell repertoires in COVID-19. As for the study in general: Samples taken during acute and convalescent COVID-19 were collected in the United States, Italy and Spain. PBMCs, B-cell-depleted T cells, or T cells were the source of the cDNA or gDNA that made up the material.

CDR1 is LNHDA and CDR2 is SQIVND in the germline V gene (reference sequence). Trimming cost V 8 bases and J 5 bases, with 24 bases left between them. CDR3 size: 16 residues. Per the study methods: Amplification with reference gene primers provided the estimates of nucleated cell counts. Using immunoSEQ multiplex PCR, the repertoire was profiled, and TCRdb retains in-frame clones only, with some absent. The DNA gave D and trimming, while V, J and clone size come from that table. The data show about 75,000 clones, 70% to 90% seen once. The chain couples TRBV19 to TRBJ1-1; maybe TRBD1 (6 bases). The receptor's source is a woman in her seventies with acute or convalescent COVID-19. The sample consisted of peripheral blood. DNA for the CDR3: TGTGCCAGTTTTCGTTCTGCAGGGGCCGGGAAAACTGAAGCTTTCTTT. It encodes CASFRSAGAGKTEAFF.